This TCR beta chain was sequenced for a study of cytomegalovirus exposure and HLA in healthy donors. Study background: There were fewer than 130 million unique TCR beta sequences, drawn from about 180 million T cells, in an earlier analysis.

Study findings and constraints: Later on, analysis showed that most CMV-associated TCR beta chains appeared to be HLA-restricted.

The PCR had 60 Vbeta and 13 Jbeta primers. Using immunoSEQ multiplex PCR, the repertoire was profiled, and TCRdb retains in-frame clones only, with some absent. This table holds 80,000 to 95,000 clones, approximately 71% found once. A word on this clone: Its target is not known.

Losses at the gene ends were 4 bases for V and 6 bases for J; bases not matched to a gene: 4. CDR3 length: 16 residues. In germline, CDR1 is SGDLS, CDR2 YYNGEE. The sample consisted of PBMCs. V and J are TRBV9 and TRBJ2-1, with 16 bases identical to TRBD2. The sequence was collected from a woman aged 18-30 years in good health and CMV-seropositive. The CDR3 sequence is CASSPGLAGGSNEQFF. The CDR3 DNA reads TGTGCCAGCAGCCCGGGACTAGCGGGGGGGAGCAATGAGCAGTTCTTC.